Below, 24 T cell receptor beta chains from the same sample are listed, as sequenced in a study of cytomegalovirus exposure and HLA in healthy donors. Primers for the PCR totalled 60 Vbeta and 13 Jbeta. The data were produced by immunoSEQ multiplex PCR, yet TCRdb's version contains in-frame clones alone and is incomplete. The sample lists 85,000 to 110,000 clones, around 66% occurring once. Sequencing used PBMCs. The receptors originated from a woman aged 50 to 60 in good health and CMV-seronegative.

V and J are TRBV2 and TRBJ1-4; D might be TRBD1 (5 bases). The ends were cut back, 1 base at V and 8 bases at J, with 5 bases in the middle. There are 12 residues in the CDR3. Germline CDR1 is SNHLY and CDR2 is FYNNEI. In DNA form, the CDR3 reads TGTGCCAGCAGTGAAGAGGGGGAAAAACTGTTTTTT. It is translated as CASSEEGEKLFF.

The J gene is TRBJ2-5, the V gene TRBV27; D gene uncertain. This CDR3 is 15 amino acids long. The germline V and J ends were trimmed by 3 bases and 1 base, with 12 bases remaining between them. The V gene's germline CDR1 is MNHEY and CDR2 SMNVEV (reference sequence). The CDR3 DNA is TGTGCCAGCAGTTTCGCCGGAACAGTCCAAGAGACCCAGTACTTC. As protein: CASSFAGTVQETQYF.

This chain links TRBV4-3 with TRBJ2-3; maybe TRBD1 (7 bases). The V end was cut by 4 bases, the J end by 4 bases, with 15 bases between. Germline CDR1 LGHNA, CDR2 YSLEER. The CDR3 runs 15 residues. The CDR3 DNA sequence: TGCGCCAGCAGCCGCAACAGGGGAGGACCAGATACGCAGTATTTT. Translated, it gives CASSRNRGGPDTQYF.

This clone was detected a few times. The chain is built from TRBV5-4 and TRBJ1-1, with TRBD1 matching over 7 bases. The CDR3 is 16 residues long. J gave up 1 base and V 2 bases, and 8 bases lay outside the gene matches. Looked up from germline, CDR1 is SGHNT and CDR2 is YYREEE (reference sequence). In DNA, the CDR3 is TGTGCCAGCAGCTTTTTCACAGGGGCAGGGAACACTGAAGCTTTCTTT. Residues: CASSFFTGAGNTEAFF.

CDR3 coding DNA: TGTGCCAGCTCACTTAGACAGGGCGAGACCCAGTACTTC. Encoded protein: CASSLRQGETQYF. The V and J genes are TRBV18 and TRBJ2-5; 7 bases fit TRBD1. Germline lookup yields CDR1 KGHSH and CDR2 LQKENI. The length of the CDR3 is 13 residues. Trimming at V came to 4 bases and at J to 5 bases, leaving 4 bases not matched to a gene.

The chain combines TRBV11-2 with TRBJ2-7; 9 bases line up with TRBD2. Germline V lookup: CDR1 SGHAT, CDR2 FQNNGV. The ends lost 4 bases at V and 6 bases at J; junction bases unmatched: 10. The CDR3 covers 15 residues. CDR3 in DNA: TGTGCCAGCAGCTCACCGACTCTAGCGGGAAGCGAGCAGTACTTC. Amino acid sequence: CASSSPTLAGSEQYF.

The rearrangement joins TRBV27 to TRBJ2-5; the D gene is possibly TRBD2 (5 bases). V was clipped by 3 bases and J by 8 bases, with 13 bases between them. The germline V gene encodes CDR1 MNHEY and CDR2 SMNVEV (reference sequence). The CDR3 sequence is 13 residues long. This CDR3 is CASSLGRPETQYF. CDR3 in DNA: TGTGCCAGCAGTTTGGGGAGACCGGAAACCCAGTACTTC.

This clone was seen just once. The J gene is TRBJ2-7, the V gene TRBV18; 9 bases map to TRBD1. V was clipped by 0 bases and J by 2 bases; unmatched bases: 5. This CDR3 is 16 amino acids long. In germline, CDR1 is KGHSH, CDR2 LQKENI. CDR3: CASSPPGQGFTYEQYF. The DNA for the CDR3 is TGTGCCAGCTCACCACCCGGACAGGGGTTTACCTACGAGCAGTACTTC.

Of note for this clone: Other DNA sequences in the same sample also yield this CDR3. V and J are TRBV5-6 and TRBJ2-7; possibly TRBD1 for D (6 bases). V shed 4 bases and J shed 4 bases, with 9 bases lying between them. This CDR3 spans 12 amino acids. CDR1 and CDR2 (germline): SGHDT, YYEEEE. The CDR3 spells CASSTGQYEQYF. CDR3 DNA sequence: TGTGCCAGCAGCACTGGACAGTACGAGCAGTACTTC.

The rearrangement joins TRBV2 to TRBJ1-1; the D gene is possibly TRBD1 (6 bases). Trimming took off 6 bases at V and 1 base at J, with 27 bases between the two ends. The CDR3 extends over 19 amino acids. Germline CDR1 SNHLY, CDR2 FYNNEI. The chain's CDR3 is CASSARASGVRGQNTEAFF. DNA for the CDR3: TGTGCCAGCAGCGCGCGGGCAAGTGGAGTTAGGGGACAGAACACTGAAGCTTTCTTT.

This chain uses TRBV9 with TRBJ2-1, with D tentatively TRBD1 (5 bases). Trimming took 4 bases from V and 3 from J, leaving 14 bases between them. The germline CDR1 and CDR2 sequences are SGDLS and YYNGEE. This CDR3 is 15 amino acids long. Written as DNA, the CDR3 is TGTGCCAGCAGCTCCCTAGGGGTGGGCTACAATGAGCAGTTCTTC. It is translated as CASSSLGVGYNEQFF.

In its sample, this clone was seen a few times. V is TRBV7-9 and J is TRBJ1-1, with D tentatively TRBD1 (5 bases). Trimming took 1 base from V and 3 from J, leaving 6 bases between them. The CDR3 is 13 residues long. Germline V lookup: CDR1 SEHNR, CDR2 FQNEAQ (reference sequence). For the CDR3, the DNA is TGTGCCAGCAGCTTAGAAGGGGACACTGAAGCTTTCTTT. This sequence encodes CASSLEGDTEAFF.

The chain has TRBV6-1 and TRBJ2-7; D gene ambiguous. The V and J ends lost 3 bases and 2 bases respectively, with 5 bases between them. The CDR3 has 12 residues. Germline V gene sequence: CDR1 MNHNS, CDR2 SASEGT. The CDR3, as DNA: TGTGCCAGCAGTGACAGTACCTACGAGCAGTACTTC. It codes for CASSDSTYEQYF.

The chain combines TRBV11-2 with TRBJ2-4, with 9 bases fitting TRBD1. Germline V gives CDR1 SGHAT, CDR2 FQNNGV. The J segment lost 6 bases and the V segment lost 4 bases, leaving 4 bases of the junction unmatched. This CDR3 is 14 amino acids long. The CDR3 region is CASSYGTGSNIQYF. In DNA form, the CDR3 reads TGTGCCAGCAGCTATGGGACAGGGTCAAACATTCAGTACTTC.

This clone appeared a few times. The rearrangement links TRBV7-9 to TRBJ1-2; 9 positions agree with TRBD1. CDR3 size: 15 residues. Germline CDR1 reads SEHNR; CDR2 reads FQNEAQ (reference sequence). V dropped 5 bases and J dropped 2; count of bases not matched to a gene: 6. The CDR3 nucleotides read TGTGCCAGCAGCCAGACAGGGGGTCAGAACTATGGCTACACCTTC. Amino acid sequence: CASSQTGGQNYGYTF. Filled out from reference TRBV7-9 and TRBJ1-2, the complete variable domain reads DTGVSQNPRHKITKRGQNVTFRCDPISEHNRLYWYRQTLGQGPEFLTYFQNEAQLEKSRLLSDRFSAERPKGSFSTLEIQRTEQGDSAMYLCASSQTGGQNYGYTFGSGTRLTVV.

Only a few counts were recorded for this clone. The chain has TRBV5-4 and TRBJ2-1, with 9 bases that match TRBD2. J gave up 2 bases and V 5 bases, and 8 bases lay outside the gene matches. Germline V gene lookup returns CDR1 SGHNT and CDR2 YYREEE (reference sequence). The CDR3 has 16 residues. In DNA form, the CDR3 reads TGTGCCAGCAGTAAATCAAGCGGGGGGCCCTACAATGAGCAGTTCTTC. Protein: CASSKSSGGPYNEQFF.

The genes are TRBV4-3 and TRBJ2-2, with D possibly matching TRBD2 (5 bases). From germline, CDR1 is LGHNA and CDR2 YSLEER. V shed 1 base and J shed 0 bases, with 9 bases lying between them. There are 16 residues in the CDR3. The CDR3 is CASSQGSGANTGELFF. The DNA for the CDR3 is TGCGCCAGCAGCCAAGGGTCCGGGGCGAACACCGGGGAGCTGTTTTTT.

This sequence joins TRBV5-1 and TRBJ2-5, with D perhaps matching TRBD2 (6 bases). Germline CDR1 SGHRS, CDR2 YFSETQ. The V and J ends lost 1 base and 2 bases respectively, with 9 bases between them. This CDR3 has 14 amino acids. This chain's CDR3 is CASSLPGRQETQYF. The CDR3 DNA sequence: TGCGCCAGCAGCTTGCCCGGGAGACAAGAGACCCAGTACTTC.

V is TRBV27 and J is TRBJ1-6, with TRBD1 matching 8 bases. The CDR3 totals 15 residues. Germline V gives CDR1 MNHEY, CDR2 SMNVEV (reference sequence). The V gene end was trimmed by 7 bases and the J gene end by 6 bases; junction bases not matched to a gene: 8. CDR3 sequence: CASTSSTGGNSPLHF. CDR3 in DNA: TGTGCCAGCACTTCGAGTACAGGGGGTAATTCACCCCTCCACTTT.

This chain connects TRBV25-1 to TRBJ1-2; TRBD1 might be the D (5 bases). V gave up 1 base and J gave up 4 bases, with 10 bases separating them. Germline V gives CDR1 MGHDK, CDR2 SYGVNS. This CDR3 is built from 14 residues. The DNA for the CDR3 is TGTGCCAGCAGTGAATTCGACAGATCCTATGGCTACACCTTC. It codes for CASSEFDRSYGYTF.

The V gene is TRBV5-1, the J gene TRBJ1-4, with D perhaps TRBD1 (6 bases). Germline lookup yields CDR1 SGHRS and CDR2 YFSETQ. The CDR3 extends over 16 amino acids. V gave up 1 base and J gave up 7 bases, with 17 bases separating them. The chain's CDR3 is CASSLLAAGDREKLFF. For the CDR3, the DNA is TGCGCCAGCAGCTTGCTTGCCGCAGGGGATCGTGAAAAACTGTTTTTT.

The chain employs TRBV27 and TRBJ2-1; 7 bases match TRBD2. V shed 4 bases and J 5 bases; nucleotides not matched to a gene: 2. The CDR3 consists of 13 residues. The germline V gene has CDR1 MNHEY and CDR2 SMNVEV (reference sequence). DNA of the CDR3: TGTGCCAGCAGTTGGGGGGGGAACAATGAGCAGTTCTTC. The encoded protein is CASSWGGNNEQFF.

J is TRBJ2-2 and V is TRBV6-5; D possibly corresponds to TRBD1 (6 bases). Trimming left V 6 bases short and J 2 bases short, with 7 bases between. The CDR3 consists of 13 residues. The V gene's germline CDR1 is MNHEY and CDR2 SVGAGI. The CDR3 is CASRQGNTGELFF. The CDR3 bases are TGTGCCAGCAGACAGGGCAACACCGGGGAGCTGTTTTTT.

This CDR3 is CASRDRGQVVTQYF. The DNA for the CDR3 is TGTGCCAGCAGGGACAGGGGGCAGGTTGTGACCCAGTACTTC. The V gene is TRBV2, the J gene TRBJ2-5; 11 bases map to TRBD1. Unmatched junction bases numbered 7, after V lost 6 bases and J lost 7 bases. The germline V gene has CDR1 SNHLY and CDR2 FYNNEI. The length of the CDR3 is 14 residues.